This T cell receptor (beta chain) was recovered during a study of blood T cells in healthy people across ages. The V end was cut by 1 base, the J end by 3 bases, with 12 bases between. This CDR3 spans 15 amino acids. The germline CDR1 and CDR2 sequences are SEHNR and FQNEAQ (reference sequence). Total RNA, at least 5.5 micrograms per sample, came from PBMCs. A second about 6 to 12 cycle PCR used barcoded and J-beta primers. TCRdb ran MiXCR on the 5' RACE reads and lists one entry per CDR3 protein. The sample lists 600,000 or so distinct CDR3 sequences; approximately 30% were seen once. Ten or more counts support this clonotype. Its specificity is not known. Findings of the study overall: Bulk PBMC profiling left naive and antigen-experienced comparisons inconclusive.

The specimen sequenced was blood. This clonotype originated in an elderly woman in good health. The V call is TRBV7-9, the J call TRBJ1-2; D gene uncertain. Here the CDR3 DNA reads TGTGCCAGCAGCTTAGGGACTACACACGACTATGGCTACACCTTC. Amino acid sequence: CASSLGTTHDYGYTF.